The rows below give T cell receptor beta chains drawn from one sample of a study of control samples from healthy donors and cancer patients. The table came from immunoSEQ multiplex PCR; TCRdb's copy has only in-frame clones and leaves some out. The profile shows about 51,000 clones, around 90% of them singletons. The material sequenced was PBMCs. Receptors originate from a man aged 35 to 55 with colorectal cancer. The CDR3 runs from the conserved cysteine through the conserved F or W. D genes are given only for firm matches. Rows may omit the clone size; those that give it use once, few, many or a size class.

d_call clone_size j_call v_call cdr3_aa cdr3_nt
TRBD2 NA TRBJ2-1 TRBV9 CASSADPASGRVDEQFF TGTGCCAGCAGCGCCGACCCTGCTAGCGGGAGGGTTGATGAGCAGTTCTTC
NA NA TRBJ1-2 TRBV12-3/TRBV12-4 CASSQASYGYTF TGTGCCAGCAGTCAGGCTTCCTATGGCTACACCTTC
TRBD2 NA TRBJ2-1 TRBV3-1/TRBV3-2 CASSRTSGDYNEQFF TGTGCCAGCAGCCGAACTAGCGGAGACTACAATGAGCAGTTCTTC
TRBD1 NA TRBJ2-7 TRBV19 CASRLTGHSYEQYF TGTGCCAGTAGACTGACAGGGCACTCCTACGAGCAGTACTTC
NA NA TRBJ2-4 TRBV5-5 CASSLVFIENVQYF TGTGCCAGCAGCTTGGTATTCATTGAAAACGTTCAGTACTTC
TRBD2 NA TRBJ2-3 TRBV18 CASSLQREKMDTQYF TGTGCCAGCTCACTTCAGCGGGAGAAGATGGATACGCAGTATTTT
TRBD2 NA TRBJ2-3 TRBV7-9 CASSLTSGRRSDTQYF TGTGCCAGCAGCCTAACAAGCGGGAGGAGGTCAGATACGCAGTATTTT
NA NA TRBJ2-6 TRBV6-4 CASSDNSGANVLTF TGTGCCAGCAGTGACAACTCTGGGGCCAACGTCCTGACTTTC
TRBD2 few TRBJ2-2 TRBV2 CASRFLPGGVNSGELFF TGTGCCAGCAGGTTTCTTCCGGGGGGAGTCAACAGCGGGGAGCTGTTTTTT
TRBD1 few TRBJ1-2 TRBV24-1 CATSDLPGQGASCYTF TGTGCCACCAGTGATTTGCCGGGACAGGGGGCGAGTTGCTACACCTTC
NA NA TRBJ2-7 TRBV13 CASSLRQGTYEQYF TGTGCCAGCAGCTTACGGCAGGGCACCTACGAGCAGTACTTC
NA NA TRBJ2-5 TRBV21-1 CASRLTGPHGETQYF TGTGCCAGCAGGTTAACAGGGCCACACGGCGAGACCCAGTACTTC
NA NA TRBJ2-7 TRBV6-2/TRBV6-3 CASSYTGTYEQYF TGTGCCAGCAGTTACACTGGAACCTACGAGCAGTACTTC
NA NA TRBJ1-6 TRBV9 CASSIRENNSPLHF TGTGCCAGCAGTATCAGGGAGAACAATTCACCCCTCCACTTT
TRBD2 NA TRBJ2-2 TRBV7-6 CASSPRLAGVSGELFF TGTGCCAGCAGCCCTAGACTAGCGGGAGTGAGCGGGGAGCTGTTTTTT
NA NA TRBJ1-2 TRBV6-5 CASSYSSHSYIYGYTF TGTGCCAGCAGTTACTCGAGTCACAGCTACATCTATGGCTACACCTTC
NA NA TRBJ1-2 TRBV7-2 CASIRSWGDNYGYTF TGTGCCAGCATCCGTTCGTGGGGGGATAACTATGGCTACACCTTC
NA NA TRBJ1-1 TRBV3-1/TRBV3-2 CASSARGNTEAFF TGTGCCAGCAGCGCGCGGGGGAACACTGAAGCTTTCTTT
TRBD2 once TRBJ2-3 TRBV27 CASRGGRGTDTQYF TGTGCCAGCCGGGGAGGGCGGGGCACAGATACGCAGTATTTT
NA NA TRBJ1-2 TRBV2 CASTTPGEGGFGYGYTF TGTGCCAGCACCACCCCGGGAGAAGGGGGATTTGGGTATGGCTACACCTTC
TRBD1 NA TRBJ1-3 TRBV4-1 CASSPPVAQGARVRSGNTIYF TGCGCCAGCAGCCCCCCCGTGGCACAGGGGGCGAGGGTTCGCTCAGGAAACACCATATATTTT
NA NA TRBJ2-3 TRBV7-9 CASTQGDYTQYF TGTGCCAGCACCCAGGGGGACTATACGCAGTATTTT
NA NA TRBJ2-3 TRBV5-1 CASSSEDTQYF TGCGCCAGCAGCTCGGAAGATACGCAGTATTTT
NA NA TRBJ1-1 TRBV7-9 CASSQLDTGATEAFF TGTGCCAGCAGCCAGCTGGACACCGGTGCCACTGAAGCTTTCTTT
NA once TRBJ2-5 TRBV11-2 CASSLAETQYF TGTGCCAGCAGCTTAGCGGAGACCCAGTACTTC
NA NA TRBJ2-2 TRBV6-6 CASSFRILGEELFF TGTGCCAGCAGTTTTCGGATCCTTGGGGAGGAGCTGTTTTTT
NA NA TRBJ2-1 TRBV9 CASSVGGKKQFF TGTGCCAGCAGCGTAGGAGGGAAGAAGCAGTTCTTC
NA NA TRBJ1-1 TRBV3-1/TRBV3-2 CASSQGGRSEAFF TGTGCCAGCAGCCAAGGTGGTCGGAGTGAAGCTTTCTTT
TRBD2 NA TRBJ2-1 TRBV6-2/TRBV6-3 CASSEGLAGGPYNEQFF TGTGCCAGCAGTGAGGGACTAGCGGGGGGACCCTACAATGAGCAGTTCTTC
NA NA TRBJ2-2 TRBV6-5 CASSYATAFTGELFF TGTGCCAGCAGTTACGCGACAGCTTTCACCGGGGAGCTGTTTTTT
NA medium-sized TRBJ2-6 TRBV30 CAWSSGSGANVLTF TGTGCCTGGTCCTCGGGCTCTGGGGCCAACGTCCTGACTTTC
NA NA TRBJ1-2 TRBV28 CASSFLTGANYGYTF TGTGCCAGCAGTTTCCTGACAGGAGCTAACTATGGCTACACCTTC
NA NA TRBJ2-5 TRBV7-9 CASSSQETQYF TGTGCCAGCAGCTCGCAAGAGACCCAGTACTTC
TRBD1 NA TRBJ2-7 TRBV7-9 CASRSDRDSYEQYF TGTGCCAGCAGATCCGACAGGGACTCCTACGAGCAGTACTTC
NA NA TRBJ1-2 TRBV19 CASSMLEEGGYTF TGTGCCAGTAGTATGTTGGAGGAAGGGGGCTACACCTTC
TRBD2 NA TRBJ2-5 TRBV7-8 CASSLGTSGGRAQYF TGTGCCAGCAGCTTAGGGACTAGCGGGGGCAGGGCCCAGTACTTC
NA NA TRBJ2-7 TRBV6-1 CASSDEGPSYEQYF TGTGCCAGCAGTGATGAGGGACCCTCCTACGAGCAGTACTTC
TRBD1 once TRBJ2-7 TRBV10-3 CAISSGQGSYEQYF TGTGCCATCAGTTCGGGACAGGGGTCCTACGAGCAGTACTTC
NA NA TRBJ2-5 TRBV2 CASSDRDPQETQYF TGTGCCAGCAGTGACCGGGATCCCCAAGAGACCCAGTACTTC
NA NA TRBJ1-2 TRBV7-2 CASSRGRGASDGYTF TGTGCCAGCAGCCGTGGAAGGGGGGCTTCCGATGGCTACACCTTC
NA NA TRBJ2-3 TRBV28 CASSNSGTQRTDTQYF TGTGCCAGCAGCAACTCCGGGACTCAGCGGACAGATACGCAGTATTTT
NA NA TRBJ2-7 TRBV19 CASSAGRVDTYEQYF TGTGCCAGTAGTGCCGGCAGGGTGGACACCTACGAGCAGTACTTC
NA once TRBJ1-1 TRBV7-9 CASRPHRARAEAFF TGTGCCAGCAGGCCTCACAGGGCGCGGGCTGAAGCTTTCTTT
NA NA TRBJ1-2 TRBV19 CASSTSRRNYGYTF TGTGCCAGTTCGACCTCCAGGAGGAACTATGGCTACACCTTC
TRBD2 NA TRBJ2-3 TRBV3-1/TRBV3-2 CASSQKAGVWTQYF TGTGCCAGCAGTCAAAAAGCGGGAGTATGGACGCAGTATTTT
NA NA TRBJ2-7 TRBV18 CASSPPSSGNEQYF TGTGCCAGCTCACCACCATCTTCGGGAAACGAGCAGTACTTC
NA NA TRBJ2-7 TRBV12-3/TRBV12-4 CASSSYNGEQYF TGTGCCAGCAGTTCTTATAACGGCGAGCAGTACTTC
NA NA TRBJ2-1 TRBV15 CATSSKLPPDEQFF TGTGCCACCAGCAGCAAACTACCCCCCGATGAGCAGTTCTTC
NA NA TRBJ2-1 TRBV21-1 CASTETGQGMNEQFF TGTGCCAGCACCGAGACGGGACAGGGTATGAATGAGCAGTTCTTC
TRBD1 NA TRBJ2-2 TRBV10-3 CAISGQGNTGELFF TGTGCCATCAGTGGACAGGGTAACACCGGGGAGCTGTTTTTT